Here is one T cell receptor (beta chain) with its context. Germline V CDR1 and CDR2: MDHEN, SYDVKM. The CDR3 has 12 amino acids. V was trimmed by 7 bases and J by 7 bases, leaving 10 bases between them. Profiling relied on immunoSEQ multiplex PCR, and the TCRdb table lists in-frame clones only, not all of them. The table lists hundreds of thousands of clones, 65% to 90% of them singletons. The data derive from a study of blood T cell repertoires in COVID-19. V is TRBV28 and J is TRBJ1-4; D gene ambiguous. This clonotype originated in a man between 25 and 39 years old who had recovered from COVID-19. The material sequenced was PBMCs or T cells enriched from blood (not recorded which). This CDR3 reads CASNPSGEKLFF. The CDR3 coding sequence is TGTGCCAGCAACCCCAGCGGTGAAAAACTGTTTTTT.